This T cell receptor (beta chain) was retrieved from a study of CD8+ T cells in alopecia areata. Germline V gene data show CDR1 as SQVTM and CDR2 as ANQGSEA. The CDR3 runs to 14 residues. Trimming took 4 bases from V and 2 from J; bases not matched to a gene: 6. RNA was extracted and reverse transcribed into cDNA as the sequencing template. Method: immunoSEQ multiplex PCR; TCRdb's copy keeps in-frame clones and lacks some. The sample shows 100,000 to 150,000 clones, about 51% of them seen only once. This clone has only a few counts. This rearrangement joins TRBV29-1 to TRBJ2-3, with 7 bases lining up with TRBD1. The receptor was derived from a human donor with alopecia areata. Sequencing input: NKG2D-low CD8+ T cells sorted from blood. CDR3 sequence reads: CSVVPGQSTDTQYF. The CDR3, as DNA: TGCAGCGTTGTTCCGGGACAGTCCACAGATACGCAGTATTTT.